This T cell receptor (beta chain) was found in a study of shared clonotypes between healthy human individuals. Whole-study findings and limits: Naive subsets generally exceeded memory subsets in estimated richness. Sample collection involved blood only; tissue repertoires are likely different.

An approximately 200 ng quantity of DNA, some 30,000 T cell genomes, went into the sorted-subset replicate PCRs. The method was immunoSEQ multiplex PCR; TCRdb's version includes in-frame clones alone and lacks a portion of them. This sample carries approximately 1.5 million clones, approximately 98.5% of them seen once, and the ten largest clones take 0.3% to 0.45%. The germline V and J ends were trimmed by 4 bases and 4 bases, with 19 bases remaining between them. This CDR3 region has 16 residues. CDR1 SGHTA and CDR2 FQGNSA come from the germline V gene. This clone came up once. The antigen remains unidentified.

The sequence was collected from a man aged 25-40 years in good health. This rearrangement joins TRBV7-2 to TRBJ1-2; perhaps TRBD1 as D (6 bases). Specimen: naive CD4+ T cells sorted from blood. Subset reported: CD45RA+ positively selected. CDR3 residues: CASSSPLGGRSYGYTF. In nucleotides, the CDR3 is TGTGCCAGCAGCTCGCCTTTGGGGGGGCGTTCCTATGGCTACACCTTC.